The entry below describes one T cell receptor (beta chain). Its antigen remains unidentified. The approximately 120-subject validation cohort, separate from the roughly 700-subject first cohort, included the donors. The CDR3 covers 13 residues. The germline V gene has CDR1 SNHLY and CDR2 FYNNEI. V lost 7 bases, J lost 7 bases, and 4 bases stayed unmatched. Sequencing used immunoSEQ multiplex PCR; TCRdb keeps in-frame clones, though not all of them. The data hold some 240,000 clones, with approximately 86% observed a single time. These data belong to a study of cytomegalovirus exposure and HLA in healthy donors. Overall study context: The approximately 130 validation repertoires and the roughly 700 first-cohort repertoires shared a platform, a later analysis reported.

Study conclusions and caveats: Whilst most TCR sequences proved rare, a subset of public TCRs occurred across many donors. Through in vitro validation, a few CMV-associated chains were shown to be specific for CMV antigens.

This receptor was taken from a woman aged 30 to 39 in good health and CMV-seropositive. Sequenced sample: PBMCs. This rearrangement joins TRBV2 to TRBJ2-1; 10 nucleotides match TRBD2. Written as DNA, the CDR3 is TGTGCCAGCATAGCGGGAGGTCGAAATGAGCAGTTCTTC. This translates into CASIAGGRNEQFF.